The table lists the clone carrying this T cell receptor beta chain with a count of one. Its antigen remains unidentified. This sample was included in a study of brain T cells in children with intractable seizures. Study-wide results and limits: Viral specificity was inferred only from CDR3 similarity; HCMV serostatus was unknown.

Some clones are missing from TCRdb's copy, which holds only in-frame ones; the method was immunoSEQ multiplex PCR. This sample carries approximately 330,000 clones, over 90% of them seen once, and the ten largest clones take 4.5% to 7%. V lost 6 bases to trimming and J lost 5 bases; unmatched junction nucleotides: 7. Germline CDR1 is MDHEN and CDR2 is SYDVKM. The CDR3 contains 15 residues. Time point denoted: blood from clinic visit 5 months post-surgery; TSC patient then seizure free. The sequenced cases were selected for having the highest brain T cell transcript signatures. At least one anti-epileptic drug was given before surgery.

The TCR was taken from a boy younger than two with tuberous sclerosis and intractable seizures. The chain is built from TRBV28 and TRBJ1-4; TRBD1 matches 9 bases. The sample here was peripheral blood, taken more than 4 months after surgery. The CDR3 sequence is CASSLADRGNEKLFF. Here the CDR3 DNA reads TGTGCCAGCAGCCTCGCGGACAGGGGAAATGAAAAACTGTTTTTT.